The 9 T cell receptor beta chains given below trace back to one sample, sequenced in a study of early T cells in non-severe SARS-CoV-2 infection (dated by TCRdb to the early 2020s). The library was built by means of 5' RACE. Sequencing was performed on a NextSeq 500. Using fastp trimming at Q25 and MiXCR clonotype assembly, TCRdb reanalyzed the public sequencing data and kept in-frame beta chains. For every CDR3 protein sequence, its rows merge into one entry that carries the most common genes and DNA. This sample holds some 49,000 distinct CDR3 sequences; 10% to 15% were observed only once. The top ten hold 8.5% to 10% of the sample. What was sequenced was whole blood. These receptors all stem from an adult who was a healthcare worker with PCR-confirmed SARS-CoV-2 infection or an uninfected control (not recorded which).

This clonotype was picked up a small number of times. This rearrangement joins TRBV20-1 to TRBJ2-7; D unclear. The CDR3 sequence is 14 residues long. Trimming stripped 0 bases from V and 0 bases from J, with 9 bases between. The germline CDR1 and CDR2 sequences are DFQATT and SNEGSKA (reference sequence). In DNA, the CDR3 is TGCAGTGCTAGAGAAGACATGAGCTCCTACGAGCAGTACTTC. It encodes CSAREDMSSYEQYF.

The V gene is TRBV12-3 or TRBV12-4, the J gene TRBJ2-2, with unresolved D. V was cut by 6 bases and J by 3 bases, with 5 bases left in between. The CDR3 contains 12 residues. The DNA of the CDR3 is TGTGCCAGCAGCCGAGACACCGGGGAGCTGTTTTTT. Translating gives CASSRDTGELFF.

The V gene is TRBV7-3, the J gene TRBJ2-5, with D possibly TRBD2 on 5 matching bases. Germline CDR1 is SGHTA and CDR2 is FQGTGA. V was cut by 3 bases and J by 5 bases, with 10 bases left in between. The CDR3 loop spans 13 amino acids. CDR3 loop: CASSLLAPETQYF. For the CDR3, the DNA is TGTGCCAGCAGCTTGCTAGCCCCGGAGACCCAGTACTTC.

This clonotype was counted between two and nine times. The CDR3 here is CASQGGDGANVLTF. As DNA, the CDR3 is TGTGCCAGTCAAGGGGGCGACGGGGCCAACGTCCTGACTTTC. The chain has TRBV28 and TRBJ2-6; 7 bases map to TRBD1. The V and J ends lost 9 bases and 4 bases, in that order; junction bases with no gene match: 6. This CDR3 is 14 amino acids long. Germline loops: CDR1 MDHEN, CDR2 SYDVKM. Full variable domain (remainder filled in from reference TRBV28 and TRBJ2-6): DVKVTQSSRYLVKRTGEKVFLECVQDMDHENMFWYRQDPGLGLRLIYFSYDVKMKEKGDIPEGYSVSREKKERFSLILESASTNQTSMYLCASQGGDGANVLTFGAGSRLTVL.

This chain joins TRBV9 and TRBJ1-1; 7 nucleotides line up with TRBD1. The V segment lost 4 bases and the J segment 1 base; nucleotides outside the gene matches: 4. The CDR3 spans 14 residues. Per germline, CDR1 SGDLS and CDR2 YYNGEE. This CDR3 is CASSPGTANTEAFF. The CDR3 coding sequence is TGTGCCAGCAGCCCCGGGACAGCGAACACTGAAGCTTTCTTT. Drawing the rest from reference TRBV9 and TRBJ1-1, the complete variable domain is DSGVTQTPKHLITATGQRVTLRCSPRSGDLSVYWYQQSLDQGLQFLIQYYNGEERAKGNILERFSAQQFPDLHSELNLSSLELGDSALYFCASSPGTANTEAFFGQGTRLTVV.

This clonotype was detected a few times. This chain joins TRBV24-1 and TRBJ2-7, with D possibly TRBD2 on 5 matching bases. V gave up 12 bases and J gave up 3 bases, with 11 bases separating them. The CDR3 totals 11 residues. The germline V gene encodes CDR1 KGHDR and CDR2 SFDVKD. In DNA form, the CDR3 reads TGTGCCCCCGGGGATAGCTACGAGCAGTACTTC. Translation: CAPGDSYEQYF.

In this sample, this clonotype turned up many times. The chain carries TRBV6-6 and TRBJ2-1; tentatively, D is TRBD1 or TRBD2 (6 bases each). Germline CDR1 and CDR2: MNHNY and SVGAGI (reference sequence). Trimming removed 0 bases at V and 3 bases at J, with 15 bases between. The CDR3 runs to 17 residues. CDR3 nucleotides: TGTGCCAGCAGTTACTCCCCCGTGGGGGGCATCTACAATGAGCAGTTCTTC. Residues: CASSYSPVGGIYNEQFF.

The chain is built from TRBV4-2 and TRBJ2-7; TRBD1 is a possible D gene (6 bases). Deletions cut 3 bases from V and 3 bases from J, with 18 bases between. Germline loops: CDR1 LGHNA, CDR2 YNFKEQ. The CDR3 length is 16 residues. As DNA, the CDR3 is TGTGCCAGCAGCCAGGCCGCGCACGTAGGGGGCTACGAGCAGTACTTC. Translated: CASSQAAHVGGYEQYF.

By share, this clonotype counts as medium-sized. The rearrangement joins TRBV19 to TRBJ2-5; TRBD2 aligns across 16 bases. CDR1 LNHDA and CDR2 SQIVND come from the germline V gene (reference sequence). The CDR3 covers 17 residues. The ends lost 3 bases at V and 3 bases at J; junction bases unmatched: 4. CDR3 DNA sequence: TGTGCCAGTAGTATCGGGACTAGCGGGAGGGGAGAAGAGACCCAGTACTTC. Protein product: CASSIGTSGRGEETQYF.